The clone carrying this TCR beta chain was observed a handful of times. The data belong to a study of blood T cell repertoires in COVID-19. Study summary: T cells, B-cell-depleted T cells, or PBMCs provided the cDNA or gDNA that served as material.

Clones were read by immunoSEQ multiplex PCR, and TCRdb kept only the in-frame ones, dropping some. The repertoire has hundreds of thousands of clones, more than 75% of them found once; the top ten carry around 1.9%. CDR1 is SGHTA and CDR2 is FQGNSA in the germline V gene. V was clipped by 2 bases and J by 4 bases; unmatched bases: 3. CDR3 length equals 14 residues. The study counted Cohort 3 donors as recovered given two negative PCRs, clearance, or symptom resolution. This chain links TRBV7-2 with TRBJ1-1; TRBD1 matches at 8 bases. The specimen sequenced was PBMCs or T cells enriched from blood (not recorded which). This clonotype originated in a woman aged 50 to 60 who had recovered from COVID-19. In DNA form, the CDR3 reads TGTGCCAGCAGCTTATACAGGGGGGGCACTGAAGCTTTCTTT. It yields the protein CASSLYRGGTEAFF. The whole variable domain, filled in from reference TRBV7-2 and TRBJ1-1, reads GAGVSQSPSNKVTEKGKDVELRCDPISGHTALYWYRQSLGQGLEFLIYFQGNSAPDKSGLPSDRFSAERTGGSVSTLTIQRTQQEDSAVYLCASSLYRGGTEAFFGQGTRLTVV.